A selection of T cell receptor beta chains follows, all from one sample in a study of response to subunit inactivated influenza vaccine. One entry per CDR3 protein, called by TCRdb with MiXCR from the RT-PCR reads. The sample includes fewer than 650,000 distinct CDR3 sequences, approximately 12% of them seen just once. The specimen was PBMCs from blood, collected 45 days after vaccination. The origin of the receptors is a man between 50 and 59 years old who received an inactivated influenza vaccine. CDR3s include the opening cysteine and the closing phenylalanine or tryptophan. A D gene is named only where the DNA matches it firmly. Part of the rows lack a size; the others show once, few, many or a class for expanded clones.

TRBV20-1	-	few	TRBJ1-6	TGCAGTGCCACCAACAACAGCCCGGGACCCCTAGGGTCGGCACCCCTCCACTTT	CSATNNSPGPLGSAPLHF
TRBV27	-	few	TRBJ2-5	TGTGCCAGCAGCCCGTTCGGGGACCAAGAGACCCAGTACTTC	CASSPFGDQETQYF
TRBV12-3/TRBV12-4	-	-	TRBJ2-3	TGTGCCAGCAGTTTAATCCCCGAAGGCACAGATACGCAGTATTTT	CASSLIPEGTDTQYF
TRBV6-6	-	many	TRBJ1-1	TGTGCCAGCAGCCCGACAGGTAACACTGAAGCTTTCTTT	CASSPTGNTEAFF
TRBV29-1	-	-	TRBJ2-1	TGCAGCGTTGAAAGTCGGGTGAGCTCCTACAATGAGCAGTTCTTC	CSVESRVSSYNEQFF
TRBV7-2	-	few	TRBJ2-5	TGTGCCAGCAGCTACGGACCCGGCGTGTACCAAGAGACCCAGTACTTC	CASSYGPGVYQETQYF
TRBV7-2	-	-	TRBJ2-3	TGTGCCAGCAGCTTAGCGAGGTCAGCTAGGGGCACAGATACGCAGTATTTT	CASSLARSARGTDTQYF
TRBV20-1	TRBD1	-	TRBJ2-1	TGCAGTGCTCCGACAGGGTATGACAATGAGCAGTTCTTC	CSAPTGYDNEQFF
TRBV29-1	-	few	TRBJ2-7	TGCAGCGCCGTAGACGGCCCGCGACCCTACGAGCAGTACTTC	CSAVDGPRPYEQYF
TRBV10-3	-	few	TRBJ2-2	TGTGCCATCAGCCGCGGGCGGGACACCGGGGAGCTGTTTTTT	CAISRGRDTGELFF
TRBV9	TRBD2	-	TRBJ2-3	TGTGCCAGCAGCGCCACGTCCGGAACTAGCGGAGCCGGGGGGGATACGCAGTATTTT	CASSATSGTSGAGGDTQYF
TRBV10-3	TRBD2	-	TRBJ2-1	TGTGCCATCAGAGCCCGACTAGCGGGGGGCCCATACAATGAGCAGTTCTTC	CAIRARLAGGPYNEQFF
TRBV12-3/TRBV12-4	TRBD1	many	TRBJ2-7	TGTGCCAGCAGTTTAGCAGACAGGGGGCGCGAGCAGTACTTC	CASSLADRGREQYF
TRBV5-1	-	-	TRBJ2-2	TGCGCCAGCAGCGAGCTAGACTTCACCGGGGAGCTGTTTTTT	CASSELDFTGELFF
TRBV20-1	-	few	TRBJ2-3	TGCAGTGCTCTTAACACGGGGAGGTGGACAGATACGCAGTATTTT	CSALNTGRWTDTQYF
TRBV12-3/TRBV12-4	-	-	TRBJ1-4	TGTGCCAGCAGTATCCCCCACGAAAAACTGTTTTTT	CASSIPHEKLFF
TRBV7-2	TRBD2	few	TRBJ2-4	TGTGCCAGCAGCTCGAGTCTAGCGGGAGGATTGGGAAACATTCAGTACTTC	CASSSSLAGGLGNIQYF
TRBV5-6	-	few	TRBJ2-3	TGTGCCAGCAGCTCAGGGGATAGAGATACGCAGTATTTT	CASSSGDRDTQYF
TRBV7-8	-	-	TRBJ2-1	TGTGCCAGCAGCTACCTTCGGCTGGGAACGCACAATGAGCAGTTCTTC	CASSYLRLGTHNEQFF
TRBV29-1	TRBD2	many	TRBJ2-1	TGCAGCGCTGGAGCGGGAGGGGCCTATGGTGAGCAGTTCTTC	CSAGAGGAYGEQFF